This T cell receptor (beta chain) was profiled in a study of technical replicates of blood from several donors. Clones were sequenced by immunoSEQ multiplex PCR, and TCRdb holds only the in-frame ones, with some missing. This sample has more than 90,000 clones, with nearly 96% found just once. This CDR3 is built from 15 residues. V lost 6 bases and J lost 6, with 21 bases in between. Per germline, CDR1 MNHEY and CDR2 SMNVEV (reference sequence). The sequencing sample was made of T cells isolated from PBMCs. V usage is TRBV27 and J usage is TRBJ2-7, with D possibly TRBD1 on 7 matching bases. The sequence came from a human donor in good health. CDR3 bases: TGTGCCAGCAGCTTCACAGACAGGGAGGTTGGCGAGCAGTACTTC. Amino acids: CASSFTDREVGEQYF.